Following are 24 T cell receptor beta chains from one sample sequenced in a study of graft-versus-host responses after intestinal transplantation. Sequencing was performed with immunoSEQ multiplex PCR; in TCRdb, only in-frame clones are kept and a portion is missing. Of fewer than 95,000 clones listed, around 92% are singletons. Antigens for these TCRs are unknown. Sequencing used unstimulated CD8+ T cells sorted from spleen or lymph node cells, obtained before transplant. The receptor set was obtained from a human donor who was the organ donor for an intestinal transplant.

This chain joins TRBV10-1 and TRBJ2-1; 8 bases align to TRBD2. CDR1 and CDR2 (germline): WNHNN, SYGVQD (reference sequence). Unmatched junction bases numbered 5, after V lost 6 bases and J lost 4 bases. The CDR3 is 14 residues long. The CDR3 region is CASRRTSPYNEQFF. The DNA of the CDR3 is TGCGCCAGCAGGCGGACTAGCCCTTACAATGAGCAGTTCTTC.

This clone was seen only once. V and J are TRBV11-3 and TRBJ2-3; D is ambiguous. The CDR3 is made up of 14 amino acids. From germline, CDR1 is SGHNT and CDR2 YENEEA. V gave up 5 bases and J gave up 2 bases, with 11 bases separating them. The CDR3 sequence: CASSQPNFTDTQYF. CDR3 DNA: TGTGCCAGCAGCCAACCCAACTTCACAGATACGCAGTATTTT.

This clone was counted a few times. This chain links TRBV5-4 with TRBJ1-4, with 8 bases lining up with TRBD1. CDR3 length equals 14 residues. Germline V gene lookup returns CDR1 SGHNT and CDR2 YYREEE (reference sequence). With V trimmed by 4 bases and J by 7 bases, 6 bases remained unmatched. The CDR3 DNA is TGTGCCAGCAGCCCCGGACAGGGCGGTGAAAAACTGTTTTTT. It encodes CASSPGQGGEKLFF. The variable domain in full, with the rest retrieved from reference TRBV5-4 and TRBJ1-4, is ETGVTQSPTHLIKTRGQQVTLRCSSQSGHNTVSWYQQALGQGPQFIFQYYREEENGRGNFPPRFSGLQFPNYSSELNVNALELDDSALYLCASSPGQGGEKLFFGSGTQLSVL.

This sequence joins TRBV27 and TRBJ2-3, with 8 bases lining up with TRBD1. CDR3 length: 15 amino acids. The V segment lost 5 bases and the J segment 8 bases; nucleotides outside the gene matches: 12. The V gene's germline CDR1 is MNHEY and CDR2 SMNVEV (reference sequence). The CDR3 DNA reads TGTGCCAGCAGTGAGGGACAGGAGCAAGTGGTTACGCAGTATTTT. Its protein product is CASSEGQEQVVTQYF.

This chain links TRBV4-2 with TRBJ2-7, with D uncertain. With 3 bases removed from V and 3 bases from J, the gap between germline ends came to 12 bases. Per germline, CDR1 LGHNA and CDR2 YNFKEQ. The CDR3 is 14 residues long. The DNA for the CDR3 is TGTGCCAGCAGCCATAGAACTGGTTACTACGAGCAGTACTTC. This encodes CASSHRTGYYEQYF.

This chain connects TRBV4-1 to TRBJ2-7; 8 nucleotides agree with TRBD2. The CDR3 length is 15 residues. Germline CDR1 reads MGHRA; CDR2 reads YSYEKL. V gave up 3 bases and J gave up 3 bases; unmatched junction bases: 7. CDR3 sequence reads: CASSQNGGGGYEQYF. Written as DNA, the CDR3 is TGCGCCAGCAGCCAGAACGGGGGGGGTGGCTACGAGCAGTACTTC.

The chain recombines TRBV9 with TRBJ2-1; TRBD2 aligns across 9 bases. V trimming: 4 bases; J trimming: 10 bases; junction bases outside the gene matches: 12. Germline CDR1 and CDR2: SGDLS and YYNGEE. CDR3 length: 15 amino acids. CDR3 sequence reads: CASSFSGTSRREQFF. The CDR3 nucleotides are TGTGCCAGCAGCTTCTCTGGGACTAGCCGCCGCGAGCAGTTCTTC.

The V gene is TRBV19, the J gene TRBJ2-5; the match to TRBD1 covers 12 bases. CDR1 is LNHDA and CDR2 is SQIVND in the germline V gene (reference sequence). Germline trimming cut 5 bases from V and 4 bases from J; bases unmatched to any gene: 5. CDR3 length: 15 residues. CDR3 nucleotides: TGTGCCAGTAGTCCCGGGACAGGGGGCGGAGAGACCCAGTACTTC. Its protein is CASSPGTGGGETQYF.

CDR3 protein: CAWSEQHTDTQYF. DNA of the CDR3: TGTGCCTGGAGTGAACAGCACACAGATACGCAGTATTTT. This sequence joins TRBV30 and TRBJ2-3; D remains ambiguous. Trimming cost V 1 base and J 2 bases, with 7 bases left between them. The CDR3 is 13 residues long. The germline V gene has CDR1 GTSNPN and CDR2 SVGIG (reference sequence).

The rearrangement links TRBV27 to TRBJ2-7; tentatively, D is TRBD1 (6 bases). This CDR3 has 13 amino acids. The ends were cut back, 6 bases at V and 0 bases at J, with 9 bases in the middle. The germline gives CDR1 MNHEY, CDR2 SMNVEV (reference sequence). CDR3 bases: TGTGCCAGCAGACCGGACAGCTCCTACGAGCAGTACTTC. Its translation is CASRPDSSYEQYF.

This clone was recorded once. The gene calls are TRBV7-8 and TRBJ2-7; a weak D match, TRBD2 (5 bases). V lost 6 bases and J lost 2, with 14 bases in between. The CDR3 runs 14 residues. Germline V gene lookup returns CDR1 SGHVS and CDR2 FQNEAQ. Written as DNA, the CDR3 is TGTGCCAGCAGGGAACGAGGAGGACCCTACGAGCAGTACTTC. Its translation is CASRERGGPYEQYF.

For the CDR3, the DNA is TGTGCCAGTAGGACAGGGATGGGTGAAGCTTTCTTT. Protein product: CASRTGMGEAFF. The chain joins TRBV6-5 to TRBJ1-1; 8 bases agree with TRBD1. The CDR3 covers 12 residues. V shed 9 bases, J shed 7 bases, and the junction held 7 bases outside the gene matches. Germline CDR1 is MNHEY and CDR2 is SVGAGI.

V and J are TRBV4-1 and TRBJ2-7; D may be TRBD2 (5 bases). The germline V and J ends were trimmed by 3 bases and 2 bases, with 20 bases remaining between them. CDR1 MGHRA and CDR2 YSYEKL come from the germline V gene. The CDR3 extends over 17 amino acids. CDR3 bases: TGCGCCAGCAGCCAGTCTTCGGGCGGGTTACGTCCCTACGAGCAGTACTTC. This gives the protein CASSQSSGGLRPYEQYF.

The chain employs TRBV7-6 and TRBJ1-1, with a tentative D call TRBD1 (5 bases). The CDR3 spans 15 residues. Per the germline V gene, CDR1 is SGHVS and CDR2 is FNYEAQ. V was shortened by 1 base and J by 0 bases, with 9 bases between the two germline ends. The CDR3 reads CASSLGWGVNTEAFF. In DNA, the CDR3 is TGTGCCAGCAGCTTAGGTTGGGGGGTGAACACTGAAGCTTTCTTT. Full variable domain (missing parts from reference TRBV7-6 and TRBJ1-1): GAGVSQSPRYKVTKRGQDVALRCDPISGHVSLYWYRQALGQGPEFLTYFNYEAQQDKSGLPNDRFSAERPEGSISTLTIQRTEQRDSAMYRCASSLGWGVNTEAFFGQGTRLTVV.

This clone has just a few counts. The chain has TRBV19 and TRBJ2-7, with 10 bases that match TRBD2. The CDR3 is 13 residues long. Germline CDR1 and CDR2: LNHDA and SQIVND (reference sequence). J lost 1 base, V lost 6 bases, and 0 bases had no gene match. The DNA for the CDR3 is TGTGCCAGTAGACTAGCGGGGTCCTACGAGCAGTACTTC. The encoded protein is CASRLAGSYEQYF.

In its sample, this clone was seen a few times. V gene TRBV4-1 combines with J gene TRBJ2-2, with a tentative D call TRBD1 (5 bases). V was pared by 1 base and J by 7 bases, with 7 bases between. Germline CDR1 reads MGHRA; CDR2 reads YSYEKL. The CDR3 spans 13 residues. The CDR3 DNA follows: TGCGCCAGCAGCCAAGGACAGATCGGGGAGCTGTTTTTT. This codes for CASSQGQIGELFF.

The chain combines TRBV29-1 with TRBJ2-7; D uncertain. This CDR3 contains 11 residues. V was clipped by 4 bases and J by 4 bases, with 8 bases between them. Germline loops: CDR1 SQVTM, CDR2 ANQGSEA. For the CDR3, the DNA is TGCAGCGTTGTCACAGCTTACGAGCAGTACTTC. It encodes CSVVTAYEQYF.

V gene TRBV2 combines with J gene TRBJ1-4; D is ambiguous. The CDR3 loop spans 14 amino acids. The germline V and J ends were trimmed by 6 bases and 1 base, with 9 bases remaining between them. Per germline, CDR1 SNHLY and CDR2 FYNNEI. The CDR3 nucleotides are TGTGCCAGCAGGAGGATCGTAACTAATGAAAAACTGTTTTTT. It specifies CASRRIVTNEKLFF.

V and J are TRBV28 and TRBJ2-2; 7 nucleotides agree with TRBD1. Germline V CDR1 and CDR2: MDHEN, SYDVKM. The length of the CDR3 is 18 residues. The junction had 14 bases not matched to a gene; V was cut back by 5 bases and J by 2 bases. The CDR3: CASSLLSTGFSNTGELFF. The CDR3, as DNA: TGTGCCAGCAGTCTACTATCGACAGGGTTTAGTAACACCGGGGAGCTGTTTTTT.

The chain employs TRBV27 and TRBJ1-5, with a tentative D call TRBD1 (6 bases). Germline CDR1 MNHEY, CDR2 SMNVEV (reference sequence). Trimming removed 2 bases from V and 4 bases from J, with 9 bases in between. The CDR3 length is 14 residues. CDR3 region: CASSLQGRNQPQHF. The CDR3 nucleotides are TGTGCCAGCAGTTTACAGGGGCGGAATCAGCCCCAGCATTTT.

The V and J genes are TRBV4-2 and TRBJ2-7; 7 bases map to TRBD1. The V gene end was trimmed by 4 bases and the J gene end by 2 bases; junction bases not matched to a gene: 5. The CDR3 totals 14 residues. Germline-derived CDR1 and CDR2 are LGHNA and YNFKEQ. The CDR3 is CASSLLDRPYEQYF. The CDR3 region has the DNA TGTGCCAGCAGCCTTTTGGACAGGCCCTACGAGCAGTACTTC.

The V and J genes are TRBV10-3 and TRBJ2-5, with D possibly TRBD1 on 5 matching bases. The ends were cut back, 3 bases at V and 4 bases at J, with 6 bases in the middle. This CDR3 comprises 12 residues. CDR1 is ENHRY and CDR2 is SYGVKD in the germline V gene. The CDR3 bases are TGTGCCATCAGTGACAGGGTAGAGACCCAGTACTTC. Translation gives CAISDRVETQYF.

The genes are TRBV18 and TRBJ2-1; 10 nucleotides align to TRBD2. The CDR3 covers 16 residues. Germline-derived CDR1 and CDR2 are KGHSH and LQKENI. The trim removed 3 bases at V and 1 base at J, leaving 3 bases unmatched. CDR3 loop: CASSPSGGASYNEQFF. In nucleotides, the CDR3 is TGTGCCAGCTCACCGAGCGGGGGGGCATCCTACAATGAGCAGTTCTTC.

This clone was detected once. The chain uses TRBV4-2 and TRBJ2-5; 8 positions match TRBD1. J was trimmed by 5 bases and V by 6 bases; bases with no gene match: 5. Germline lookup yields CDR1 LGHNA and CDR2 YNFKEQ. The CDR3 runs 13 residues. The CDR3 reads CASRLTGDETQYF. CDR3 sequence (DNA): TGTGCCAGCAGGCTGACAGGGGACGAGACCCAGTACTTC.